The clone carrying this TCR beta chain was detected once. Antigen specificity is unknown. Profiling relied on immunoSEQ multiplex PCR, and the TCRdb table lists in-frame clones only, not all of them. The data show around 1.4 million clones, 98% seen once. The data are from a study of shared clonotypes between healthy human individuals. Whole-study findings and limits: The researchers took only blood, and tissue repertoires probably look different.

The V gene's germline CDR1 is SGHVS and CDR2 FNYEAQ. The V gene lost 0 bases and the J gene lost 0 bases, with 12 bases spanning the gap. The CDR3 extends over 16 amino acids. Naive CD4+ cells were CD45RA-selected; the remaining cells were memory. The V gene is TRBV7-6, the J gene TRBJ2-7; TRBD1 is a possible D gene (5 bases). This clonotype was sampled from a man aged 25-40 years in good health. Sequenced: naive CD4+ T cells sorted from blood. Subset meaning: CD45RA+ positively selected. CDR3 in amino acids: CASSLAARANSYEQYF. For the CDR3, the DNA is TGTGCCAGCAGCTTAGCGGCCAGGGCCAACTCCTACGAGCAGTACTTC.